This T cell receptor (beta chain) was retrieved from a study of blood T cells in healthy people across ages. The V and J ends lost 3 bases and 0 bases respectively, with 9 bases between them. The CDR3 contains 15 residues. Researchers report isolating at least 6.5 million PBMCs per sample. The authors ran a second PCR of 7 to 11 cycles using a sample-barcoded 5' primer and a J-beta primer mix. In TCRdb, the 5' RACE reads were re-called with MiXCR into one record per CDR3 protein. The sample has about 1.5 million distinct CDR3 sequences, around 40% seen once. This receptor was obtained from a woman under 30 in good health. V usage is TRBV12-3 or TRBV12-4 and J usage is TRBJ1-3; D might be TRBD1 (5 bases). The sequenced sample consisted of blood. The CDR3 bases are TGTGCCAGCAGTTTCGGGGCAGCCTCTGGAAACACCATATATTTT. This codes for CASSFGAASGNTIYF.